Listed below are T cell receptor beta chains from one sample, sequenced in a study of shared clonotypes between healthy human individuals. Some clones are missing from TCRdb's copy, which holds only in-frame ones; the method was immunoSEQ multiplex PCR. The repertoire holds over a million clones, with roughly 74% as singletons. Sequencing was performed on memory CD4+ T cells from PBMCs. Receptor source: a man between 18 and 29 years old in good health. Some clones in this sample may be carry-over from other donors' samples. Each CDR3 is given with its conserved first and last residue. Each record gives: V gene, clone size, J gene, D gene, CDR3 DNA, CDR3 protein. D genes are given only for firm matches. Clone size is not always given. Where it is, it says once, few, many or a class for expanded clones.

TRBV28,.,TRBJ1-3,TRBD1,TGTGCCAGCAGTTCAATGGACAGGAGCTTCTCTGGAAACACCATATATTTT,CASSSMDRSFSGNTIYF
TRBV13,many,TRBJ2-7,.,TGTGCCAGCAGCTTAGGGGCCAATGACTTGTCCTACGAGCAGTACTTC,CASSLGANDLSYEQYF
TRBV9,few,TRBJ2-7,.,TGTGCCAGCAGCGTCGGAGGGCCGGGGTACGAGCAGTACTTC,CASSVGGPGYEQYF
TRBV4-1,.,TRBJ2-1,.,TGCGCCAGCAGCCACCAGGGCCGAGGCAATGAGCAGTTCTTC,CASSHQGRGNEQFF
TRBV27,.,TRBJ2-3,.,TGTGCCAGCAGTTTAAGTAAGCCCGGTGGAAAACGGGCAGATACGCAGTATTTT,CASSLSKPGGKRADTQYF
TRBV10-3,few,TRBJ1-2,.,TGTGCCATCAGTGAGAACCGCTATGGCTACACCTTC,CAISENRYGYTF
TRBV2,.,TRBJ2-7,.,TGTGCCAGCAGTGTCTCCTCCTACGAGCAGTACTTC,CASSVSSYEQYF
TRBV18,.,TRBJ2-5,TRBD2,TGTGCCAGCTCACCGGGTGGACTAGCGGGAGAAGAGACCCAGTACTTC,CASSPGGLAGEETQYF
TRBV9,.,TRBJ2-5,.,TGTGCCAGCAGCGGCGACGGGTGGCCAGAGGAGACCCAGTACTTC,CASSGDGWPEETQYF
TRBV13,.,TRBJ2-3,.,TGTGCCAGCAGCTTAAGGCCAAGCGGAGCAGATACGCAGTATTTT,CASSLRPSGADTQYF
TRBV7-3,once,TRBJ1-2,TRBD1,TGTGCCAGCAGCCCAGGGACAGGTCGTCAGGATGGCTACACCTTC,CASSPGTGRQDGYTF
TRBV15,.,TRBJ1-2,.,TGTGCCACCAGCAGAAGGGGAAGCTATGGCTACACCTTC,CATSRRGSYGYTF
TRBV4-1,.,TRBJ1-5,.,TGCGCCAGCAGCCAAGATCAGACGGGGGGTTTTAATCAGCCCCAGCATTTT,CASSQDQTGGFNQPQHF
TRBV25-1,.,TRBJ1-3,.,TGTGCCAGCAGCTTGGGTGGGGGAAACACCATATATTTT,CASSLGGGNTIYF
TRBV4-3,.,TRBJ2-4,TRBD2,TGCGCCAGCAGCCCCCAAGCCCTAGCGGGAGGGGGAAACATTCAGTACTTC,CASSPQALAGGGNIQYF
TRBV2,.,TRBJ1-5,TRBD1,TGCGCCAGCAGGGGGGGCCCCGAGAGCAATCAGCCCCAGCATTTT,CASRGGPESNQPQHF
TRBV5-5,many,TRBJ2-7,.,TGTGCCAGCAGCTGGGGACTTGCCTACGAGCAGTACTTC,CASSWGLAYEQYF
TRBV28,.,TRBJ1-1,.,TGTGCCAGCAGTGTGGGGGCTAGGACTGAAGCTTTCTTT,CASSVGARTEAFF
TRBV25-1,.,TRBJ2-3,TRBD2,TGTGCCAGCAGTACCCAGCGGGAGGCCCTCACAGATACGCAGTATTTT,CASSTQREALTDTQYF
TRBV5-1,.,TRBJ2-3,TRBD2,TGCGCCAGCAGCTTCTTCCAGCGGGAGTCCACAGATACGCAGTATTTT,CASSFFQRESTDTQYF
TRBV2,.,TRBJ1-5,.,TGTGCCAGCACGGGCCGTGGTGAGCAGCCCCAGCATTTT,CASTGRGEQPQHF
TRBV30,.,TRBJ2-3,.,TGTGCCTGGAGTGTATCGACAGATACGCAGTATTTT,CAWSVSTDTQYF
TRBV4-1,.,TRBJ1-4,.,TGCGCCAGCAGCCAAACGGGACAAGGCTTCTCTAATGAAAAACTGTTTTTT,CASSQTGQGFSNEKLFF
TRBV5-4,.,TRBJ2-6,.,TGTGCCAGCAGTCCTACAGGAAGCTCTGGGGCCAACGTCCTGACTTTC,CASSPTGSSGANVLTF
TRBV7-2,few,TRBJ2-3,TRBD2,TGTGCCAGCAGGGCGGGAGGGTACCATACGCAGTATTTT,CASRAGGYHTQYF
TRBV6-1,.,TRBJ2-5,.,TGTGCCAGCAGTGACCGGGGCGCGGTGGAGACCCAGTACTTC,CASSDRGAVETQYF
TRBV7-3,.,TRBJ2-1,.,TGTGCCAGCAGCTTACTCGGGAGTCGTTCTGAGGGGCAGTTCTTC,CASSLLGSRSEGQFF
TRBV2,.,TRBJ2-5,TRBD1,TGTGCCAGCAAGGGACAGGGGGGTTCGTTAGAGACCCAGTACTTC,CASKGQGGSLETQYF
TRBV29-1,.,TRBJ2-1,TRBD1,TGCAGCGTTGCGGGACAGTTGAGCTCCTACAATGAGCAGTTCTTC,CSVAGQLSSYNEQFF
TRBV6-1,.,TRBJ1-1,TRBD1,TGTGCCAGCGCTAAAGACAGGGTGAACACTGAAGCTTTCTTT,CASAKDRVNTEAFF
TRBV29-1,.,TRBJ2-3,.,TGCAGCGTTGACTACGGTTCGGGCACAGATACGCAGTATTTT,CSVDYGSGTDTQYF